This T cell receptor (beta chain) was observed in a study of blood T cell repertoires in COVID-19. In the study overall: Sites across the United States, Italy and Spain contributed samples from acute and convalescent COVID-19.

All enrollees were roughly 18 to 95 years old and from fewer than 25 US areas. The study counted Cohort 3 donors as recovered given two negative PCRs, clearance, or symptom resolution. This CDR3 spans 15 amino acids. CDR1 is SGDLS and CDR2 is YYNGEE in the germline V gene. Trimming pared 0 bases from V and 3 bases from J, leaving 10 bases between. Profiled with immunoSEQ multiplex PCR; TCRdb holds only in-frame clones, not every one. The sample includes under 150,000 clones, under 85% of them seen just once. This clone appeared a single time. The rearrangement links TRBV9 to TRBJ1-5, with D unresolved. The sequenced sample was PBMCs or T cells enriched from blood (not recorded which). This TCR came from a man aged 30 to 39 who had recovered from COVID-19. CDR3 nucleotide sequence: TGTGCCAGCAGCGTAGGGACTACCTCCAATCAGCCCCAGCATTTT. This encodes CASSVGTTSNQPQHF.